The T cell receptor (beta chain) described here comes from a study of T cell responses to AZD1222 COVID-19 vaccine. Study results and caveats: Sampling that yielded the repertoires occurred only after the peak T cell response.

With regard to this clone: The antigen is not known.

Assay used: immunoSEQ multiplex PCR; TCRdb lists only in-frame clones, some missing. The data show under 200,000 clones, roughly 92% seen once. The CDR3 spans 14 residues. V lost 2 bases, J lost 11 bases, and 13 bases lay in between. Germline V CDR1 and CDR2: MNHEY, SMNVEV (reference sequence). Material: peripheral blood, obtained on day 0 of AZD1222 vaccination. The sequence was collected from an adult in good health. The genes are TRBV27 and TRBJ1-6, with D maybe TRBD1 (5 bases). This CDR3 is CASSLEGALTPLHF. The CDR3, as DNA: TGTGCCAGCAGTTTAGAAGGGGCGCTCACACCCCTCCACTTT.